The source of this T cell receptor (beta chain) is a study of Graves' ophthalmopathy and Graves' hyperthyroidism. The study, taken as a whole, reports: Blood also contained most of the expanded thyroid clonotypes above 0.001 frequency. The model's ophthalmopathy progression predictions had approximately 69% sensitivity and 72% to 75% specificity.

The germline CDR1 and CDR2 sequences are SGHAT and FQDESV (reference sequence). The CDR3 runs 16 residues. The trim removed 0 bases at V and 0 bases at J, leaving 5 bases unmatched. This clonotype was recorded many times. The antigen is unknown. RNA served as the template for amplifying TCR beta CDR3 regions. Following a first-round RT-PCR that used HTBI primers, a second-round multiplex PCR was carried out. Via MiXCR, TCRdb re-called the multiplex PCR reads, giving one row per CDR3 protein. The sample contains around 520,000 distinct CDR3 sequences, roughly 40% of which appear only once. None of the included patients had other autoimmune diseases, uncontrolled infections, pregnancy or lactation, as these led to exclusion. Symptoms, serum thyroxine and TRAb, thyroid ultrasound, and orbital computed tomography formed the diagnostic basis.

Sequencing input: peripheral blood or thyroid tissue (not recorded which). This receptor was obtained from an adult man with Graves' hyperthyroidism. This rearrangement joins TRBV11-1 to TRBJ2-7, with 7 bases that match TRBD1. CDR3 sequence (DNA): TGTGCCAGCAGCTTAGCTCTCGGGACAGCCTCCTACGAGCAGTACTTC. Translation: CASSLALGTASYEQYF.